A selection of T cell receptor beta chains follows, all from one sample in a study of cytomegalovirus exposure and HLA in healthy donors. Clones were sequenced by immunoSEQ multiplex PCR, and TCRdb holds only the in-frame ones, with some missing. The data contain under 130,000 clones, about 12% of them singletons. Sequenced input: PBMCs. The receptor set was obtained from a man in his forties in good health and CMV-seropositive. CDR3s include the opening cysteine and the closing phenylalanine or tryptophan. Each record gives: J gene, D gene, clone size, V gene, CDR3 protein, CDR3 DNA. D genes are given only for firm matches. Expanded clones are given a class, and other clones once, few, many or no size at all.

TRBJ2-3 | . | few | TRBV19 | CASSMGTAPRLYF | TGTGCCAGTAGTATGGGCACCGCGCCCCGTCTGTATTTT
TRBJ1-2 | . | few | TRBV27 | CASSLQGDNYGYTF | TGTGCCAGCAGTTTGCAGGGCGATAACTATGGCTACACCTTC
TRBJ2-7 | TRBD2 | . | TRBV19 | CASSIASGSRGEQYF | TGTGCCAGTAGTATAGCGAGCGGGAGCCGTGGCGAGCAGTACTTC
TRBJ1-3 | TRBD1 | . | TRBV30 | CAWRTGDGNTIYF | TGTGCCTGGAGGACAGGGGATGGAAACACCATATATTTT
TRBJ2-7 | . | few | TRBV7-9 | CASTRGVAYEQYF | TGTGCCAGCACCCGGGGAGTGGCCTACGAGCAGTACTTC
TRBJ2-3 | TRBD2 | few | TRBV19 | CASRLAGAADTQYF | TGTGCCAGCAGACTAGCGGGAGCGGCAGATACGCAGTATTTT
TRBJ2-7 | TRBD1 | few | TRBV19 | CASSQDRGRGEQYF | TGTGCCAGTAGTCAAGACAGGGGGCGCGGCGAGCAGTACTTC
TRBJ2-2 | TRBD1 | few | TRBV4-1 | CASSQGPGTDNTGELFF | TGCGCCAGCAGCCAAGGACCCGGGACAGATAACACCGGGGAGCTGTTTTTT
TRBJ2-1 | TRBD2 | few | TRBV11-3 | CASSQAGTSNGEQFF | TGTGCCAGCAGCCAAGCCGGGACTAGCAACGGTGAGCAGTTCTTC
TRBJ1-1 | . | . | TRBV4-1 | CSSSQGGRGVNTEAFF | TGCTCCAGCAGCCAAGGGGGGCGAGGGGTGAACACTGAAGCTTTCTTT
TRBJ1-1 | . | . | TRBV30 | CACQRVEAFF | TGTGCCTGTCAGAGGGTTGAAGCTTTCTTT
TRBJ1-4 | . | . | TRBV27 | CASSFRGGEKLFF | TGTGCCAGCAGTTTTCGAGGGGGAGAAAAACTGTTTTTT
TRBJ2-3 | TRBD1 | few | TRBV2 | CASGDRGLPDTQYF | TGTGCCAGCGGGGACAGGGGGCTTCCAGATACGCAGTATTTT
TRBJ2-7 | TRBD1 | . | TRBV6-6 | CASSYAGTGLGEQYF | TGTGCCAGCAGTTACGCCGGGACAGGGTTGGGGGAGCAGTACTTC
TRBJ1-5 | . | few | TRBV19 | CASSTQGDQPQHF | TGTGCCAGTAGTACCCAGGGCGATCAGCCCCAGCATTTT
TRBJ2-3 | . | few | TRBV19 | CASSNRVSDTQYF | TGTGCCAGTAGTAACAGGGTTTCAGATACGCAGTATTTT
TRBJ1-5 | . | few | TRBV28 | CASRSPFNQPQHF | TGTGCCAGCAGGTCCCCGTTTAATCAGCCCCAGCATTTT
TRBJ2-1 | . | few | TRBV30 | CAWGPTGSSYNEQFF | TGTGCCTGGGGCCCGACTGGCTCTTCTTACAATGAGCAGTTCTTC
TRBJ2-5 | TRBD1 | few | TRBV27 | CASSPRRDRGRETQYF | TGTGCCAGCAGTCCACGAAGGGACAGGGGGCGAGAGACCCAGTACTTC
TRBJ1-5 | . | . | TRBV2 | CASRAGQIVQPQHF | TGTGCCAGCAGGGCCGGACAGATTGTACAGCCCCAGCATTTT
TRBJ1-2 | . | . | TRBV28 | CASSSPGAPPNYGYTF | TGTGCCAGCAGTTCCCCGGGTGCCCCTCCTAACTATGGCTACACCTTC
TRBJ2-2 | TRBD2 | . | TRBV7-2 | CASSPSGTSGLTGELFF | TGTGCCAGCAGCCCTTCAGGGACTAGCGGGCTAACCGGGGAGCTGTTTTTT
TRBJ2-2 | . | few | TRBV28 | CASGSGAQPTGELFF | TGTGCCAGCGGCTCAGGGGCCCAACCCACCGGGGAGCTGTTTTTT
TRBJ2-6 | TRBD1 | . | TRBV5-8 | CASSRTGDGTGANVLTF | TGTGCCAGCAGCCGGACAGGGGACGGCACTGGGGCCAACGTCCTGACTTTC
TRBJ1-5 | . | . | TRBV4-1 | CASSHSQRDQPQHF | TGCGCCAGCAGCCACAGTCAGCGCGATCAGCCCCAGCATTTT
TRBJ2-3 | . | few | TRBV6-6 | CASSLRDTQYF | TGTGCCAGCAGCCTGAGGGATACGCAGTATTTT
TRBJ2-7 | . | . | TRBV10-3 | CAISGEGYEQYF | TGTGCCATCAGTGGAGAGGGCTACGAGCAGTACTTC
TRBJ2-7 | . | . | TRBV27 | CASSFSSSYEQYF | TGTGCCAGCAGTTTCTCCAGCTCCTACGAGCAGTACTTC
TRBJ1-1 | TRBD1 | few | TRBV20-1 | CSAGMTGRAFF | TGCAGTGCTGGTATGACAGGGAGAGCTTTCTTT
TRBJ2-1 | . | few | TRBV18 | CASSPPRARSSYNEQFF | TGTGCCAGCTCACCGCCGAGGGCGCGGAGCTCCTACAATGAGCAGTTCTTC
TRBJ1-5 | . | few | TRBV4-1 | CASSQEGGHSNQPQHF | TGCGCCAGCAGCCAAGAGGGGGGTCATAGCAATCAGCCCCAGCATTTT
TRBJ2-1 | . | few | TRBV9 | CASSVGPGNEQFF | TGTGCCAGCAGCGTAGGGCCGGGGAATGAGCAGTTCTTC
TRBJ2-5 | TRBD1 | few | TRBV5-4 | CASSLQGAQSETQYF | TGTGCCAGCAGCTTGCAGGGGGCCCAAAGTGAGACCCAGTACTTC
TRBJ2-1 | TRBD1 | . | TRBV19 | CATQGQGIPRAPEQFF | TGTGCCACCCAGGGACAGGGGATACCAAGGGCGCCTGAGCAGTTCTTC
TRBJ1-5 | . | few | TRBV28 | CASCTGDGQPQHF | TGTGCCAGCTGCACGGGAGATGGTCAGCCCCAGCATTTT
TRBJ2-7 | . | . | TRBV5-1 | CASSLGLQGLLPYF | TGCGCCAGCAGCTTGGGGCTACAGGGCTTACTACCCTACTTC
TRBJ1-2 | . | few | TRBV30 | CAWSVGGEDGYTF | TGTGCCTGGAGTGTGGGAGGTGAGGATGGCTACACCTTC
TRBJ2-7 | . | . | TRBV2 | CASSVGSNEQYF | TGTGCCAGCAGTGTCGGGAGTAACGAGCAGTACTTC
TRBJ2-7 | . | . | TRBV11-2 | CASSLRGGESSYEQYF | TGTGCCAGCAGCTTACGGGGCGGGGAAAGCTCCTACGAGCAGTACTTC
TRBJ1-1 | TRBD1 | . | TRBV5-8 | CASSLGQGLNTEAFF | TGTGCCAGCAGCTTGGGACAGGGGTTGAATACTGAAGCTTTCTTT
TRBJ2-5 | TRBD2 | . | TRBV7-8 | CASSPWTSGRSETQYF | TGTGCCAGCAGCCCCTGGACTAGCGGGAGGTCAGAGACCCAGTACTTC
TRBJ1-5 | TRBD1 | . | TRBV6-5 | CASSPGTGHNQPQHF | TGTGCCAGCAGTCCTGGGACAGGGCACAATCAGCCCCAGCATTTT
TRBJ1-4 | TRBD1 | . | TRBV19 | CASSPWDRVTELFF | TGTGCCAGTAGTCCATGGGACAGGGTGACGGAACTGTTTTTT
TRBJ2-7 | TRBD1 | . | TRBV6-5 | CASSYGTGSEQYF | TGTGCCAGCAGTTACGGGACAGGCAGCGAGCAGTACTTC
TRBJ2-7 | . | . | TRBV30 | CAWSRDWGTDEQYF | TGTGCCTGGAGCCGGGACTGGGGGACGGACGAGCAGTACTTC
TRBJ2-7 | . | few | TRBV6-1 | CASSEAISRGYYEQYF | TGTGCCAGCAGTGAAGCGATTTCCAGGGGATACTACGAGCAGTACTTC
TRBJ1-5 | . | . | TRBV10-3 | CAISAGGLLKGEPQHF | TGTGCCATCAGTGCCGGAGGACTCCTAAAGGGTGAGCCCCAGCATTTT
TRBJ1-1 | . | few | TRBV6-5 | CASSYRGEAFF | TGTGCCAGCAGTTACCGGGGTGAAGCTTTCTTT
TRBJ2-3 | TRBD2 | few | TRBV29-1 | CSVESSSGSRTDTQYF | TGCAGCGTTGAATCCTCTAGCGGGAGTCGTACAGATACGCAGTATTTT
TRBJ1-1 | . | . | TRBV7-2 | CASSIGSGGTEAFF | TGTGCCAGCAGCATCGGGTCCGGGGGAACTGAAGCTTTCTTT